The source of this TCR beta chain is a study of graft-versus-host responses after intestinal transplantation (dated by TCRdb to the early 2020s). Broadly, across the study: The transplants that recipients got were multivisceral, liver-intestinal, or isolated intestinal. The cohort enrolled 24 intestinal transplant recipients, one of whom was a retransplant, and 3 patients without pretransplant specimens were excluded. Bulk TCR-beta CDR3 sequencing was used to track graft-versus-host and host-versus-graft alloreactive T cell clones in the graft, circulation and bone marrow after intestinal transplantation. Alloreactive clones were identified by sequencing pre-transplant mixed lymphocyte reaction products and comparing them with unstimulated pre-transplant donor and recipient T cells. Every recipient was given anti-thymocyte globulin induction, followed by 3 to 4 years of maintenance tacrolimus and steroids. Donor T cell macrochimerism was defined as a peak of at least 4% donor T cells among recipient peripheral blood mononuclear cells. Rather than going through the commercial service, samples from a few later patients were sequenced in-house on an Illumina MiSeq and processed with MiXCR.

The CDR3 holds 12 amino acids from the cysteine to the phenylalanine. The only DNA kept is the CDR3, 36 bases in frame from the first base. According to the germline V gene (reference sequence), CDR1 reads WNHNN and CDR2 reads SYGVQD. V sheds 2 bases and J sheds 5 bases, leaving 5 bases between their ends. Broad study findings and their caveats: GvH clones turned up in recipient bone marrow, with some appearing earlier in ileal mucosa or blood, a pattern consistent with an intestinal mucosal origin. Conclusions were limited by the relatively low number and heterogeneity of intestinal transplant patients. High GvH to HvG T cell clonal ratios were observed in the allografts of patients with donor T cell macrochimerism. Early after transplant, declines in HvG clones were associated with peak levels of circulating GvH clones.

The library was made by the immunoSEQ multiplex PCR assay. In most patients, genomic DNA was isolated using the Qiagen DNeasy Blood and Tissue Kit and sent frozen to Adaptive Biotechnologies for TCR sequencing. Adaptive Biotechnologies carried out high-throughput TCR-beta CDR3 sequencing of genomic DNA for most patients. Regarding the original processing steps: TCR sequencing data for some 19 patients were retrieved from Adaptive's ImmunoSEQ software; a few other patients were processed with MiXCR and VDJtools. To correct CD4 versus CD8 sorting errors, sequences present in both subsets at a frequency ratio below 5:1 were removed. CDR3 nucleotide sequences shared between donor and recipient were removed because their origin could not be assigned. To count as alloreactive, a clone needed at least 2-fold expansion over unstimulated cells and a minimum CFSE-low frequency of 0.002% (template counts) or 0.001% (read counts). Clones detected in sequenced pre-transplant spleen, lymph node, or MLR CFSE-low populations of the donor or recipient were defined as mappable. The cumulative frequency of alloreactive clones was calculated as a percentage of all sequences, weighted by copy number. TCRdb limited this immuneACCESS table to in-frame rearrangements with V and J called. A share of clones is missing; checked studies link under half to unresolved V genes, and the rest is unexplained. Clone size and V and J calls were adopted from that table, with D and trimming inferred from the DNA. The sample records roughly 90,000 clones, over 80% of which are singletons. Clones ranked in the top ten supply 5% to 6.5% of the sample.

The time point label on this specimen signifies: cells obtained before transplantation from donor or recipient. CD3+CD4+ and CD3+CD8+ populations were FACS-sorted from unstimulated pre-transplant donor and recipient cells taken from spleen or lymph nodes. Comments on this clone: Its antigen remains undetermined. Base quality data are lacking; no much larger clone is found one base away.

The clonotype comes from a human donor who received an intestinal transplant. This receptor chain uses TRBV10-1 and TRBJ2-3; TRBD1 is a weak D gene call, 5 bases matching. Specimen: unstimulated CD8+ T cells sorted from spleen or lymph node cells, collected before intestinal transplant. The CDR3 here reads CASSEQGDTQYF. The DNA reads as follows: TGCGCCAGCAGTGAGCAGGGAGATACGCAGTATTTT.